Listed below are T cell receptor beta chains from one sample, sequenced in a study of cytomegalovirus exposure and HLA in healthy donors. TCRdb's copy holds only in-frame clones and misses some; the assay was immunoSEQ multiplex PCR. Here the sample spans around 150,000 clones, under 75% being singletons. The sequencing sample was made of PBMCs. The receptors derive from a woman aged 55 to 70 in good health and CMV-seropositive. The CDR3 runs from the conserved cysteine through the conserved F or W. The D gene is left open where the match is weak. Expanded clones get a size class; other rows say once, few or many, or leave the size out.

size	V	J	D	DNA	CDR3
.	TRBV27	TRBJ2-5	TRBD1	TGTGCCAGCAGTGAGACAGGGGGCAGTCAAGAGACCCAGTACTTC	CASSETGGSQETQYF
.	TRBV19	TRBJ1-5	.	TGTGCCAGTAGTAGTGTACTCAATCAGCCCCAGCATTTT	CASSSVLNQPQHF
.	TRBV5-6	TRBJ2-5	TRBD2	TGTGCCAGCAGCCAATTAGCGGGAGGAAACCCATTTGAGACCCAGTACTTC	CASSQLAGGNPFETQYF
.	TRBV29-1	TRBJ2-7	TRBD2	TGCAGCGTCCCGAGCGGGAGTAGCGACGAGCAGTACTTC	CSVPSGSSDEQYF
few	TRBV30	TRBJ1-5	.	TGTGCCGGTTCTCGGACAGCTAGCAATCAGCCCCAGCATTTT	CAGSRTASNQPQHF
.	TRBV18	TRBJ2-7	.	TGTGCCAGCTCACCGAGCCGAGGGGGCTACGAGCAGTACTTC	CASSPSRGGYEQYF
.	TRBV11-2	TRBJ1-3	TRBD1	TGTGCCAGCAGCTTGACAGGGGAGGTTGGAAACACCATATATTTT	CASSLTGEVGNTIYF
.	TRBV28	TRBJ2-1	TRBD2	TGTGCCAGCAGCTCTAGCGGGGTCTCCTACAATGAGCAGTTCTTC	CASSSSGVSYNEQFF
.	TRBV2	TRBJ2-1	.	TGTGCCAGCAGTGCGCGTCTAGCTGCTGAGCAGTTCTTC	CASSARLAAEQFF
.	TRBV6-1	TRBJ2-7	.	TGTGCCAGCAGTGACACCGGAGATGGGCAGTACTTC	CASSDTGDGQYF
few	TRBV18	TRBJ1-4	.	TGTGCCAGCTCACCACCGGGAGGGGAAAAACTGTTTTTT	CASSPPGGEKLFF
.	TRBV10-2	TRBJ2-6	TRBD1	TGCGCCAGCAGTGAAACGGGACAGGTGGCCAACGTCCTGACTTTC	CASSETGQVANVLTF
.	TRBV7-2	TRBJ2-7	.	TGTGCCAGCAGCCCCGGGTACGAGCAGTACTTC	CASSPGYEQYF
.	TRBV7-3	TRBJ2-7	TRBD1	TGTGCCAGCAGCACCCGACAGGGATGGGTATGCGGCTCCTACGAGCAGTACTTC	CASSTRQGWVCGSYEQYF
.	TRBV19	TRBJ2-1	.	TGTGCCAGTAGTACACTATATTTTGGTGAGCAGTTCTTC	CASSTLYFGEQFF
.	TRBV2	TRBJ2-2	.	TGTGCCAGCAAACCCGGGTCGGGGGAGACCGGGGAGCTGTTTTTT	CASKPGSGETGELFF
.	TRBV19	TRBJ2-7	TRBD1	TGTGCCAGTAGTAGACCGGGACAGGGGACCTACGAGCAGTACTTC	CASSRPGQGTYEQYF
.	TRBV7-2	TRBJ2-7	.	TGTGCCAGCAGCTTAGAAAGGAGGCGAAACTCCTACGAGCAGTACTTC	CASSLERRRNSYEQYF
once	TRBV30	TRBJ2-1	.	TGTGCCTGGAGTGTACGAGGGGGGCTAGCGGTCTACAATGAGCAGTTCTTC	CAWSVRGGLAVYNEQFF
.	TRBV5-6	TRBJ1-5	TRBD1	TGTGCCAGCAGCTTAGGGGGCCTTCAGCCCCAGCATTTT	CASSLGGLQPQHF